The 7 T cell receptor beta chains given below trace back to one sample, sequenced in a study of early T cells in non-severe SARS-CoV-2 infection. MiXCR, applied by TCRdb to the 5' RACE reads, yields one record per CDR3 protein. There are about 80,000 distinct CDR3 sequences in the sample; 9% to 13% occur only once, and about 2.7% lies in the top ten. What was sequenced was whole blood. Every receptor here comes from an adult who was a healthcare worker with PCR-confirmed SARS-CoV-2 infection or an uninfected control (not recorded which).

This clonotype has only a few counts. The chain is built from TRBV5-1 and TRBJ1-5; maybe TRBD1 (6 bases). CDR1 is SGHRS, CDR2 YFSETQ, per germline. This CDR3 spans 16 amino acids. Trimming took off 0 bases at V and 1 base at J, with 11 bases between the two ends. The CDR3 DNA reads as TGCGCCAGCAGCTTGGGCGGGACACACAGCAATCAGCCCCAGCATTTT. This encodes CASSLGGTHSNQPQHF.

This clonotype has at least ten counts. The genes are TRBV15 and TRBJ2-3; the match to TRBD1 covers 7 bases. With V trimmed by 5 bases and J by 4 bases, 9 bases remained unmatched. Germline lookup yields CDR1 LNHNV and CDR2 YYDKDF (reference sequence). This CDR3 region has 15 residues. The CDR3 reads CATSQNRGVADTQYF. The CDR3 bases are TGTGCCACCAGCCAGAACAGGGGAGTCGCAGATACGCAGTATTTT.

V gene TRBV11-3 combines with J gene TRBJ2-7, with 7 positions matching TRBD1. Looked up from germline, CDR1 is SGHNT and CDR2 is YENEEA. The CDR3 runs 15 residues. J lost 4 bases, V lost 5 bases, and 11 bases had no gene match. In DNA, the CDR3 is TGTGCCAGCAGCCCGGCGACAGGGAGAGGGTACGAGCAGTACTTC. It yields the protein CASSPATGRGYEQYF.

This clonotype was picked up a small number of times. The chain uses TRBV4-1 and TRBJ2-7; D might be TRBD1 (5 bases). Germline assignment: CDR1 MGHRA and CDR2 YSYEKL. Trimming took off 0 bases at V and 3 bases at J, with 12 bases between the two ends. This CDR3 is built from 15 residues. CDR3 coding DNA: TGCGCCAGCAGCCAAGAGGGCAGGGCTCACTACGAGCAGTACTTC. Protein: CASSQEGRAHYEQYF.

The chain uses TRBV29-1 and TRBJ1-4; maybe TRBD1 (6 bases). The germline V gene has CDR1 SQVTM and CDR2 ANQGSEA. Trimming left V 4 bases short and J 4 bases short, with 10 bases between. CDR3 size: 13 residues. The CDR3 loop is CSVGGRGNEKLFF. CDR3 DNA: TGCAGCGTTGGAGGCAGGGGTAATGAAAAACTGTTTTTT.

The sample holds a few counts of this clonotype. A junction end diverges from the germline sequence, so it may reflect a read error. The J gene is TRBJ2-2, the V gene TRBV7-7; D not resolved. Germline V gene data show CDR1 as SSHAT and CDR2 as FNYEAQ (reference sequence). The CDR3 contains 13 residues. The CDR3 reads CASSRTFTGELFF. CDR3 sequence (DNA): TGTGCTAGCAGCCGAACCTTCACCGGGGAGCTGTTTTTT.

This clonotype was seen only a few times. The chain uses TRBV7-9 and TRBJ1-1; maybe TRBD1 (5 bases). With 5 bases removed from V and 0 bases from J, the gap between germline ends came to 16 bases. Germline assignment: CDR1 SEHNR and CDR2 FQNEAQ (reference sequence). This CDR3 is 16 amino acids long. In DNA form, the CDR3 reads TGTGCCAGCAGCCCTGTGCAGGGAGTGGTGAACACTGAAGCTTTCTTT. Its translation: CASSPVQGVVNTEAFF.